The 3 T cell receptor beta chains below come from one sample, sequenced in a study of Ad26.COV2.S vaccination and SARS-CoV-2 variants. Treatment of the sample: about 20 received Ad26.COV2.S at low or high dose, single or two shots; five or six received placebo; per-sample allocation not given. Each sample was drawn 63 days after the first injection (of vaccine or placebo). The method was immunoSEQ multiplex PCR; TCRdb's version includes in-frame clones alone and lacks a portion of them. The sample has around 450,000 clones, 89% seen once. This specimen was peripheral blood, taken in a trial of Ad26.COV2.S vaccine versus placebo. These receptors were obtained from a person between 18 and 60 years old who received the Ad26.COV2.S COVID-19 vaccine or a placebo.

This clone was counted once. The chain carries TRBV13 and TRBJ2-5; 10 bases align to TRBD2. Looked up from germline, CDR1 is PRHDT and CDR2 is FYEKMQ (reference sequence). V was clipped by 3 bases and J by 2 bases; unmatched bases: 15. The CDR3 sequence is 19 residues long. The CDR3 here is CASSLVPSGGRGPQETQYF. The DNA of the CDR3 is TGTGCCAGCAGCTTGGTGCCTAGCGGGGGCCGGGGACCACAAGAGACCCAGTACTTC.

This rearrangement joins TRBV4-3 to TRBJ2-7, with 7 positions matching TRBD2. Germline CDR1 LGHNA, CDR2 YSLEER. The V segment lost 0 bases and the J segment 5 bases; nucleotides outside the gene matches: 16. This CDR3 is built from 18 residues. The CDR3 nucleotides are TGCGCCAGCAGCCAAGATCCCTCCTCGGGCGGGAGTCGGGACGAGCAGTACGTC. This codes for CASSQDPSSGGSRDEQYV.

This chain links TRBV9 with TRBJ2-5; TRBD2 aligns across 7 bases. Per the germline V gene, CDR1 is SGDLS and CDR2 is YYNGEE. The length of the CDR3 is 14 residues. Trimming at V came to 1 base and at J to 2 bases, leaving 2 bases not matched to a gene. In nucleotides, the CDR3 is TGTGCCAGCAGCGTAACGCGGGAGCAAGAGACCCAGTACTTC. Its translation: CASSVTREQETQYF. Combining the CDR3 with reference TRBV9 and TRBJ2-5 gives the whole variable domain DSGVTQTPKHLITATGQRVTLRCSPRSGDLSVYWYQQSLDQGLQFLIQYYNGEERAKGNILERFSAQQFPDLHSELNLSSLELGDSALYFCASSVTREQETQYFGPGTRLLVL.